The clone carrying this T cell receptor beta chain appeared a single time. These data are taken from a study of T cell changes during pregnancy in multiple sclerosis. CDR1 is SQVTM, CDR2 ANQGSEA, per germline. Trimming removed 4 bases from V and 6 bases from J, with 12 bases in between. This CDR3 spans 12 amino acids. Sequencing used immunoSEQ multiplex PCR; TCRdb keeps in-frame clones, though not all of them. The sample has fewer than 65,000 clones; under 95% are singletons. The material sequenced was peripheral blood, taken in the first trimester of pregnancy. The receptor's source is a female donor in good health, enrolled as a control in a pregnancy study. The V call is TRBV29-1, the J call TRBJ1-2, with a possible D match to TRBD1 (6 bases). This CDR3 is CSVGGAGDGYTF. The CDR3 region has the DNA TGCAGCGTTGGGGGAGCAGGGGATGGCTACACCTTC.